The rows below give T cell receptor beta chains drawn from one sample of a study of shared clonotypes between healthy human individuals. Using immunoSEQ multiplex PCR, the repertoire was profiled, and TCRdb retains in-frame clones only, with some absent. The sample shows approximately 530,000 clones, about 96% of them seen only once. Input material: naive CD4+ T cells sorted from blood. These receptors all come from a woman aged 25 to 39 in good health. CDR3s include the opening cysteine and the closing phenylalanine or tryptophan. Fields, in order: clone size, V gene, J gene, D gene, CDR3 protein, CDR3 DNA. The D gene is left open where the match is weak. Rows may omit the clone size; those that give it use once, few, many or a size class.

clone size: -
V gene: TRBV10-3
J gene: TRBJ1-1
D gene: -
CDR3 protein: CAIRADREAFF
CDR3 DNA: TGTGCCATCAGAGCCGACAGGGAAGCTTTCTTT

clone size: -
V gene: TRBV6-5
J gene: TRBJ2-7
D gene: TRBD1
CDR3 protein: CASSYGTGWNEQYF
CDR3 DNA: TGTGCCAGCAGTTACGGGACAGGGTGGAACGAGCAGTACTTC

clone size: -
V gene: TRBV9
J gene: TRBJ1-2
D gene: -
CDR3 protein: CASSSRGSTSGGYTF
CDR3 DNA: TGTGCCAGCAGCTCCAGAGGGAGTACGTCGGGTGGCTACACCTTC

clone size: -
V gene: TRBV11-1
J gene: TRBJ2-2
D gene: -
CDR3 protein: CASSLTGTGELFF
CDR3 DNA: TGTGCCAGCAGCTTAACTGGCACCGGGGAGCTGTTTTTT

clone size: -
V gene: TRBV30
J gene: TRBJ1-5
D gene: TRBD1
CDR3 protein: CAAATGQHNQPQHF
CDR3 DNA: TGTGCTGCTGCAACGGGACAGCACAATCAGCCCCAGCATTTT

clone size: -
V gene: TRBV7-2
J gene: TRBJ2-3
D gene: -
CDR3 protein: CASSLASGTDTQYF
CDR3 DNA: TGTGCCAGCAGCTTAGCTAGCGGCACAGATACGCAGTATTTT

clone size: -
V gene: TRBV27
J gene: TRBJ2-7
D gene: -
CDR3 protein: CASSPDRPYEQYF
CDR3 DNA: TGTGCCAGCAGTCCAGACAGGCCCTACGAGCAGTACTTC

clone size: -
V gene: TRBV29-1
J gene: TRBJ2-5
D gene: TRBD2
CDR3 protein: CSVAGGPGETQYF
CDR3 DNA: TGCAGCGTAGCGGGAGGGCCGGGGGAGACCCAGTACTTC

clone size: -
V gene: TRBV28
J gene: TRBJ2-7
D gene: TRBD2
CDR3 protein: CASSFPSGLAGGPWYEQYF
CDR3 DNA: TGTGCCAGCAGTTTCCCCTCGGGACTAGCGGGAGGGCCTTGGTACGAGCAGTACTTC

clone size: once
V gene: TRBV7-6
J gene: TRBJ2-1
D gene: TRBD1
CDR3 protein: CASSLAPGLGGRINEQFF
CDR3 DNA: TGTGCCAGCAGCTTAGCCCCCGGTCTAGGGGGCAGAATAAATGAGCAGTTCTTC

clone size: -
V gene: TRBV28
J gene: TRBJ1-2
D gene: -
CDR3 protein: CASEDPGYGYTF
CDR3 DNA: TGTGCCAGTGAGGATCCCGGCTATGGCTACACCTTC

clone size: -
V gene: TRBV6-5
J gene: TRBJ1-2
D gene: -
CDR3 protein: CASSQGQYGYTF
CDR3 DNA: TGTGCCAGCAGTCAGGGGCAATATGGCTACACCTTC

clone size: -
V gene: TRBV6-1
J gene: TRBJ2-7
D gene: -
CDR3 protein: CASRKGGSYEQYF
CDR3 DNA: TGTGCCAGCAGAAAGGGGGGATCCTACGAGCAGTACTTC

clone size: -
V gene: TRBV7-3
J gene: TRBJ2-5
D gene: TRBD2
CDR3 protein: CASSPQGLAGQETQYF
CDR3 DNA: TGTGCCAGCAGCCCACAGGGACTAGCGGGACAAGAGACCCAGTACTTC

clone size: -
V gene: TRBV7-2
J gene: TRBJ1-2
D gene: TRBD1
CDR3 protein: CASSLGRGTGLPPTYGYTF
CDR3 DNA: TGTGCCAGCAGCTTAGGACGGGGGACAGGTCTACCGCCTACCTATGGCTACACCTTC

clone size: -
V gene: TRBV6-1
J gene: TRBJ2-1
D gene: -
CDR3 protein: CASSEPETTTSFF
CDR3 DNA: TGTGCCAGCAGTGAACCCGAGACTACCACGTCGTTCTTC

clone size: -
V gene: TRBV28
J gene: TRBJ2-7
D gene: -
CDR3 protein: CASRGQGSYEQYF
CDR3 DNA: TGTGCCAGCAGGGGGCAGGGGTCCTACGAGCAGTACTTC

clone size: -
V gene: TRBV6-5
J gene: TRBJ1-1
D gene: -
CDR3 protein: CASSYSGAFFSTEAFF
CDR3 DNA: TGTGCCAGCAGTTACTCAGGGGCGTTTTTTAGTACTGAAGCTTTCTTT

clone size: -
V gene: TRBV4-1
J gene: TRBJ2-4
D gene: -
CDR3 protein: CASSQGGASGGKNIQYF
CDR3 DNA: TGCGCCAGCAGCCAAGGGGGGGCTAGCGGAGGCAAAAACATTCAGTACTTC

clone size: -
V gene: TRBV5-1
J gene: TRBJ2-5
D gene: TRBD2
CDR3 protein: CASSLGGTSGQETQYF
CDR3 DNA: TGCGCCAGCAGCTTGGGAGGGACTAGCGGTCAAGAGACCCAGTACTTC

clone size: once
V gene: TRBV7-8
J gene: TRBJ1-5
D gene: TRBD1
CDR3 protein: CASSPWDRQTFWDNQPQHF
CDR3 DNA: TGTGCCAGCAGCCCATGGGACAGGCAGACGTTTTGGGACAATCAGCCCCAGCATTTT

clone size: -
V gene: TRBV2
J gene: TRBJ2-7
D gene: -
CDR3 protein: CASRMGVATSYEQYF
CDR3 DNA: TGTGCCAGCAGGATGGGGGTAGCGACCTCCTACGAGCAGTACTTC

clone size: -
V gene: TRBV7-8
J gene: TRBJ2-7
D gene: TRBD2
CDR3 protein: CASSLDPSSSGSLYEQYF
CDR3 DNA: TGTGCCAGCAGCTTAGACCCCTCCTCTAGCGGGAGTCTCTACGAGCAGTACTTC

clone size: -
V gene: TRBV18
J gene: TRBJ2-7
D gene: TRBD1
CDR3 protein: CASSPDTGGYEQYF
CDR3 DNA: TGTGCCAGCTCACCTGATACAGGGGGGTACGAGCAGTACTTC

clone size: -
V gene: TRBV6-5
J gene: TRBJ1-2
D gene: -
CDR3 protein: CASSFQGFYGYTF
CDR3 DNA: TGTGCCAGCAGTTTCCAGGGCTTCTATGGCTACACCTTC

clone size: -
V gene: TRBV28
J gene: TRBJ1-4
D gene: TRBD1
CDR3 protein: CASSSDRVDEKLFF
CDR3 DNA: TGTGCCAGCAGTTCTGACAGGGTCGATGAAAAACTGTTTTTT

clone size: -
V gene: TRBV7-6
J gene: TRBJ2-5
D gene: -
CDR3 protein: CASRLVAETQYF
CDR3 DNA: TGTGCCAGCAGGCTCGTAGCGGAGACCCAGTACTTC

clone size: -
V gene: TRBV18
J gene: TRBJ2-7
D gene: -
CDR3 protein: CASSTGTADYEQYF
CDR3 DNA: TGTGCCAGCTCAACCGGGACCGCAGACTACGAGCAGTACTTC

clone size: -
V gene: TRBV11-2
J gene: TRBJ2-3
D gene: TRBD2
CDR3 protein: CASSRLAGGPADTQYF
CDR3 DNA: TGTGCCAGCAGCCGACTAGCGGGAGGGCCCGCGGATACGCAGTATTTT

clone size: -
V gene: TRBV15
J gene: TRBJ2-1
D gene: TRBD2
CDR3 protein: CATSRRVAGGPDEQFF
CDR3 DNA: TGTGCCACCAGCAGACGCGTAGCGGGAGGGCCCGATGAGCAGTTCTTC

clone size: -
V gene: TRBV5-4
J gene: TRBJ2-7
D gene: -
CDR3 protein: CASSSLDRDYEQYF
CDR3 DNA: TGTGCCAGCAGCTCGCTGGACAGAGACTACGAGCAGTACTTC

clone size: -
V gene: TRBV28
J gene: TRBJ2-1
D gene: TRBD2
CDR3 protein: CASSLGLAGANEQFF
CDR3 DNA: TGTGCCAGCAGTTTAGGGCTAGCGGGAGCGAATGAGCAGTTCTTC

clone size: -
V gene: TRBV25-1
J gene: TRBJ2-1
D gene: TRBD2
CDR3 protein: CASSEPGLAGEGKFF
CDR3 DNA: TGTGCCAGCAGTGAACCGGGACTAGCGGGAGAGGGCAAGTTCTTC

clone size: -
V gene: TRBV5-4
J gene: TRBJ2-7
D gene: -
CDR3 protein: CASSLDTSSYEQYF
CDR3 DNA: TGTGCCAGCAGCCTAGACACGAGCTCCTACGAGCAGTACTTC

clone size: -
V gene: TRBV5-1
J gene: TRBJ2-4
D gene: TRBD2
CDR3 protein: CASSFLAGDAKLAKNIQYF
CDR3 DNA: TGCGCCAGCAGCTTCTTAGCGGGAGATGCTAAGCTAGCCAAAAACATTCAGTACTTC

clone size: once
V gene: TRBV6-5
J gene: TRBJ2-7
D gene: TRBD2
CDR3 protein: CASSYSRTSGKGEQYF
CDR3 DNA: TGTGCCAGCAGTTACTCACGGACTAGCGGGAAAGGAGAGCAGTACTTC

clone size: -
V gene: TRBV25-1
J gene: TRBJ1-2
D gene: -
CDR3 protein: CASCGGGGYTF
CDR3 DNA: TGTGCCAGCTGTGGGGGGGGAGGCTACACCTTC

clone size: -
V gene: TRBV28
J gene: TRBJ2-5
D gene: TRBD1
CDR3 protein: CASSLDRGSGTQYF
CDR3 DNA: TGTGCCAGCAGTTTAGACAGGGGTAGTGGGACCCAGTACTTC

clone size: -
V gene: TRBV13
J gene: TRBJ2-7
D gene: TRBD1
CDR3 protein: CASSRGGTGVYEQYF
CDR3 DNA: TGTGCCAGCAGCCGCGGCGGGACAGGGGTCTACGAGCAGTACTTC